Each of the 3 T cell receptor beta chains below was sequenced from the same sample in a study of cytomegalovirus exposure and HLA in healthy donors. Amplification used 60 Vbeta primers and 13 Jbeta primers. Produced via immunoSEQ multiplex PCR; TCRdb's table is partial and in-frame only. The sample consists of about 92,000 clones, roughly 80% of them appearing once. Sequenced material: PBMCs. The receptors were gathered from a girl aged 2-10 years in good health and CMV-seropositive.

The table lists this clone with a few counts. This rearrangement joins TRBV7-9 to TRBJ2-2; weak D call: TRBD1 (5 bases). Germline V CDR1 and CDR2: SEHNR, FQNEAQ (reference sequence). Trimming stripped 3 bases from V and 4 bases from J, with 6 bases between. The CDR3 loop spans 13 amino acids. The CDR3 is CASSLQGTGELFF. For the CDR3, the DNA is TGTGCCAGCAGCTTGCAGGGCACCGGGGAGCTGTTTTTT.

The rearrangement links TRBV18 to TRBJ2-7; 7 nucleotides line up with TRBD1. The V gene end was trimmed by 4 bases and the J gene end by 5 bases; junction bases not matched to a gene: 2. Germline-derived CDR1 and CDR2 are KGHSH and LQKENI. The length of the CDR3 is 12 residues. In DNA form, the CDR3 reads TGTGCCAGCTCACGACAGGGTGACGAGCAGTACTTC. The encoded protein is CASSRQGDEQYF.

This chain uses TRBV27 with TRBJ2-5; D is ambiguous. This CDR3 is 14 amino acids long. The germline CDR1 and CDR2 sequences are MNHEY and SMNVEV (reference sequence). Trimming pared 0 bases from V and 5 bases from J, leaving 10 bases between. The CDR3 DNA follows: TGTGCCAGCAGTTTATCGCGCGGTAGGGAGACCCAGTACTTC. It is translated as CASSLSRGRETQYF.